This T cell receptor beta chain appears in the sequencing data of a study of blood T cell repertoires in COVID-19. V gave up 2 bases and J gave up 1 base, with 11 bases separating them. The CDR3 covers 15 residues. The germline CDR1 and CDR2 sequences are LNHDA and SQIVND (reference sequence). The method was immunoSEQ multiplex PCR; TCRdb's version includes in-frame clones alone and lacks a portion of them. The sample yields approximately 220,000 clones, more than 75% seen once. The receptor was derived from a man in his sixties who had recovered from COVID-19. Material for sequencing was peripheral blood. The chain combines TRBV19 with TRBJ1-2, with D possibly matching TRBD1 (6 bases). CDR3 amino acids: CASSIQKQGNYGYTF. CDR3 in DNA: TGTGCCAGTAGTATACAAAAACAGGGTAACTATGGCTACACCTTC. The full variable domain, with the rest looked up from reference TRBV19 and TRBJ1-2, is DGGITQSPKYLFRKEGQNVTLSCEQNLNHDAMYWYRQDPGQGLRLIYYSQIVNDFQKGDIAEGYSVSREKKESFPLTVTSAQKNPTAFYLCASSIQKQGNYGYTFGSGTRLTVV.